What follows describes a single T cell receptor (beta chain). This clonotype was counted a few times. Its binding antigen is unknown. Per-base qualities were not stored, and no clone one base away is much larger. The sample's time point label, in plain terms: blood at routine non-recurrence follow-up after resection. TCR sequencing used whole RNA extracted from tumor and nontumor lung tissue, or from cryopreserved PBMC samples, without cell sorting. Only patients with enough RNA available from two or more tumor regions were chosen for TCR sequencing. CDR1 and CDR2 are drawn from the germline V gene: SNHLY, FYNNEI. The CDR3 spans 14 residues, from the cysteine through the phenylalanine. This entry keeps only the CDR3 DNA: 42 bases, framed from base 1. V sheds 11 bases and J sheds 5 bases, leaving 20 bases between their ends. These data belong to a study of spatial heterogeneity in lung cancer (dated by TCRdb to between 2018 and 2021). With respect to the entire study: Donors were around 71 patients with early-stage, untreated non-small cell lung cancer from the lung TRACERx cohort. Beta-chain transcripts were consistently detected in greater numbers than alpha-chain transcripts, which likely reflected higher beta-chain transcript abundance. Follow-up PBMC samples were sequenced whenever available, with a median time to follow-up of roughly 22 months after resection. In the raw uncorrected reads, each unique combination of TCR and UMI appeared more than ten times on average. At surgery, both alpha and beta chains were TCR-sequenced in 220 tumor regions, 63 to 80 matched nontumor lung samples and around 50 PBMC samples. The study quantitatively compared TCR alpha and beta repertoires across multiple tumor regions, matched nontumor lung and blood in non-small cell lung cancer. The study linked features of the TCR repertoire to counts of nonsynonymous mutations, which were determined by whole-exome sequencing of tumor tissue. The investigation overall reported the following: Ubiquitous expanded tumor TCRs were detected in blood more often at tumor resection than at routine follow-up. Comparisons of baseline and follow-up blood repertoires included only 11 to 15 patients. Confirming at a functional level the hypothesis that regional TCRs recognize regional mutations was considered to require additional single-cell paired TCR alpha and beta sequencing.

Library generation was performed with 5' RACE. Data came from a NextSeq 500. In the TCR library protocol, a unique molecular identifier was attached to each TCR cDNA molecule so that PCR and sequencing errors could be corrected. Processing in the source paper ran as follows. Decombinator tools were used for TCR identification, UMI-based error correction and CDR3 extraction. TCRs above a frequency of 2 per 1,000, corresponding to the top 1% of the tumor frequency distribution, were defined as expanded. Renyi diversity was computed with the R vegan package after each repertoire had been subsampled 100 times to 5,000 TCRs. To build CDR3 similarity networks, amino acid triplet string-kernel similarity was used, and CDR3s were connected when their pairwise similarity was above 0.82. TCRdb reworked the public reads: Q25 trimming with fastp, MiXCR clone assembly, productive beta chains retained. Each record represents a unique CDR3 protein, reported with the most common genes and DNA among its rows. The V and J calls and clone size come from TCRdb's table, not from the authors' own analysis. The sample table shows about 47,000 distinct CDR3 sequences, and under 8% are seen once. The top ten hold around 38% of the sample.

The sample was PBMCs, taken at follow-up. The clonotype originates from a female donor with early-stage non-small cell lung cancer. The chain was built from TRBV2 and TRBJ2-3; a tentative D match to TRBD1 spans 6 bases. Here is the DNA: TGTGCCGGGAGCGTGGGGGCCTCAAAAGATACGCAGTATTTT. It encodes CAGSVGASKDTQYF.